This TCR beta chain was identified during a study of T cell responses to AZD1222 COVID-19 vaccine. Germline CDR1 is SGHDN and CDR2 is FVKESK. This CDR3 region has 13 residues. V was clipped by 4 bases and J by 7 bases, with 13 bases between them. Repertoires were generated with immunoSEQ multiplex PCR, while TCRdb's copy carries only in-frame clones and drops some. Here the sample spans about 130,000 clones, approximately 91% being singletons. The chain employs TRBV14 and TRBJ1-2; D perhaps matches TRBD1 (5 bases). This specimen was peripheral blood, taken 28 days after the second AZD1222 dose. The TCR was taken from an adult who received the AZD1222 COVID-19 vaccine. The DNA for the CDR3 is TGTGCCAGCAGCCGGCCCGGGACGAGTGGCTACACCTTC. Protein product: CASSRPGTSGYTF.